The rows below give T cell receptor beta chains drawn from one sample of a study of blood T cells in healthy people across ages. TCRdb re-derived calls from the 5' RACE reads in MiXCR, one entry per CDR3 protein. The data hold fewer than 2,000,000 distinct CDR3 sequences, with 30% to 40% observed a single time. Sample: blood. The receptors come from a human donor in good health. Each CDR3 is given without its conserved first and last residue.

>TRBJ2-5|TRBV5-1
ACSLARVLAGAPYQETQY
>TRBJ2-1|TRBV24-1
ATSDLTPGQGYNEQF
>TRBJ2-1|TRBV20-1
SARPPGTGTNEQF
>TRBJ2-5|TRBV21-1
ASVNRETQY
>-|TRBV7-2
ASSVPWDRGGHEQY
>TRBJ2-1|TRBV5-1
ASSPARSSYNEQF
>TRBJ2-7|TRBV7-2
ASSLDRQSSYEQY
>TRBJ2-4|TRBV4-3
ASSQDSAGGRKNIQY
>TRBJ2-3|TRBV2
ASISPDTQY
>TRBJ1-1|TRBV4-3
ASSKGRLDTEAF
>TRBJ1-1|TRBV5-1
ASSWDRQGTEAF
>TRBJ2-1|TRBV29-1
SVGDLAGITSGEQF
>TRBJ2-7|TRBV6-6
ASSSARWYEQY
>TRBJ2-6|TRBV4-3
ASSQDFREGANVLT
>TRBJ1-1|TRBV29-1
SVKGRLNTEAF
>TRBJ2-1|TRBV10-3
AISGVREDNEQF
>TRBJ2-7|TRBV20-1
SVMPLSGVTYEQY
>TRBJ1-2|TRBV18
ASSPAQLNYGYT
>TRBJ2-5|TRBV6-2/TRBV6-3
ASSYSGLAGKGQETQY
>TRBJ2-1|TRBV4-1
ASSQPVGQGNNEQF
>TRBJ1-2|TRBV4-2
ASSQAPDEGYGYT
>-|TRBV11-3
ASSLSPTNIQY
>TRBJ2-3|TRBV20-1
SANEGQRTTDTQY
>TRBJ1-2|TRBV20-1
SAKSYREGDYGYT
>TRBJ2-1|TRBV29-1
SANRDREGANEQF
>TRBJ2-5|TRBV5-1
TSSLGQERETQY
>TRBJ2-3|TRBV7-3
ASSSGSNRGTDTQY
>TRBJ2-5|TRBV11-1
ASSLRASGTPAHQETQY
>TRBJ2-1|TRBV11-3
ASSLKWEQF
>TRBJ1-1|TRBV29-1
STTLTAMNTEAF
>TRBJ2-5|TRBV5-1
ASSHGGQNQETQY
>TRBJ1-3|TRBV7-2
ASSLRGGGGVGNTIY
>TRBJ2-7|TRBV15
TTSRDPSGWEDNYEQY
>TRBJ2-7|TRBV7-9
ASSLRSGRGYEQY
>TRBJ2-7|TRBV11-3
ASSLWLRDHPSSYEQY
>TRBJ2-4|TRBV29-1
SVSGVVKNIQY
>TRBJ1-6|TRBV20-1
SAPGRADNSPLH
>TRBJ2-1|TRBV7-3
ASSSTRTSLTYNEQF
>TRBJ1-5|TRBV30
AWTKGVGNQPQH
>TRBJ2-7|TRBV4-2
ASSPEPGLDYEQY
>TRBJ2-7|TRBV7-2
ASSPRINEQY
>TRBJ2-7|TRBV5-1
ASSSGTIGYEQY
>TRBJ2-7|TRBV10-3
AISGDTGTSY
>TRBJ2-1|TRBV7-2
ASSSPRGNNEQF
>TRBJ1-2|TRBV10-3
AISAETYGYT
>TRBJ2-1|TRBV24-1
ATRGGQGTGNEQF
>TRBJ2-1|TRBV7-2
ASSPVGGMGSYNEQF
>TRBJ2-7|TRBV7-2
ASSLGPVRSLEQY
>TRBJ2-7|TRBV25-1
ASSEYGGTGAEEQY
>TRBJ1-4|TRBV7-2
ASSPVTGMSEKLF
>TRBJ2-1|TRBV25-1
ASSESGFGNEQF
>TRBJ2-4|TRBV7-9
ARAKNIQY
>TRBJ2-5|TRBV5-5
ASSLVSRPSQETQY
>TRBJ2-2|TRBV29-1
SGRRGQNTGELF
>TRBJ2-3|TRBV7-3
ASSLTGAATDTQY
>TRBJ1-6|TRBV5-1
ASSLSVDSPLH